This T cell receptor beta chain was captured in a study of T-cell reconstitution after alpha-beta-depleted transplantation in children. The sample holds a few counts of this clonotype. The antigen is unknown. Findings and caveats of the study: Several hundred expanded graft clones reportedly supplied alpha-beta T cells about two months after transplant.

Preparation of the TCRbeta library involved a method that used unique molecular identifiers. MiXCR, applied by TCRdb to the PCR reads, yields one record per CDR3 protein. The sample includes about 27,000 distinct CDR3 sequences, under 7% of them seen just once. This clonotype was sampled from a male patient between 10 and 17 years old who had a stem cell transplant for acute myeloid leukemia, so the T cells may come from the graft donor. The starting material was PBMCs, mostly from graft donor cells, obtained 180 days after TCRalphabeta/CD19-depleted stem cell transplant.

The CDR3 bases are TGTGCCAGCAACCACCAGGACAGGGGTCATCAGCCCCAGCATTTT. This sequence encodes CASNHQDRGHQPQHF. J is TRBJ1-5 and V is TRBV6-1, with 9 bases aligning to TRBD1. Germline values: CDR1 MNHNS, CDR2 SASEGT. The CDR3 loop spans 15 amino acids. Trimming cost V 7 bases and J 5 bases; bases outside gene matches: 9.